This T cell receptor beta chain originates from a study of cytomegalovirus exposure and HLA in healthy donors. Study outcomes and limitations: For TCR beta chains, V- and J-gene trimming was later linked to a missense DCLRE1C variant. Rare TCR sequences predominated, though certain public TCRs were found in many donors.

PCR employed 60 Vbeta and 13 Jbeta primers. Sequencing was performed with immunoSEQ multiplex PCR; in TCRdb, only in-frame clones are kept and a portion is missing. The data show around 150,000 clones, with about 80% seen just once and less than 5% held by the top ten. Concerning this clone itself: Its antigen is not known.

Germline CDR1 is SGHTA and CDR2 is FQGNSA. Trimming pared 3 bases from V and 2 bases from J, leaving 8 bases between. The CDR3 runs to 13 residues. Source material: PBMCs. The V and J genes are TRBV7-2 and TRBJ2-7; D possibly corresponds to TRBD1 (6 bases). This TCR was recovered from a man aged 25 to 45 in good health. The DNA of the CDR3 is TGTGCCAGCAGCTTTGACAGGACCTACGAGCAGTACTTC. Amino acid sequence: CASSFDRTYEQYF. The full variable domain, in which reference TRBV7-2 and TRBJ2-7 provide the parts outside the CDR3, is GAGVSQSPSNKVTEKGKDVELRCDPISGHTALYWYRQSLGQGLEFLIYFQGNSAPDKSGLPSDRFSAERTGGSVSTLTIQRTQQEDSAVYLCASSFDRTYEQYFGPGTRLTVT.